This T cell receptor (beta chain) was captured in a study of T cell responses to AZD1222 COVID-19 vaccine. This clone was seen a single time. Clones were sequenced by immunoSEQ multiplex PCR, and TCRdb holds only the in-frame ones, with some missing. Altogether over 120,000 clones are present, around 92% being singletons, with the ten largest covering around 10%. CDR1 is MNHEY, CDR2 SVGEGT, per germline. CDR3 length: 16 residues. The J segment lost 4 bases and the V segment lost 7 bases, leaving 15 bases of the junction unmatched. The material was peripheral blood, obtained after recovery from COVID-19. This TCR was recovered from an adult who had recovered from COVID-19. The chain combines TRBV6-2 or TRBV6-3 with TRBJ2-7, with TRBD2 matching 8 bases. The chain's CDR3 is CASTPRKLAGIYEQYF. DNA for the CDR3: TGTGCCAGCACCCCCCGCAAGTTAGCGGGAATTTACGAGCAGTACTTC.